This TCR beta chain was documented in a study of T cell responses to AZD1222 COVID-19 vaccine. Whole-study results and caveats: Reports indicate that nearly half of spike-specific TCRs are directed at unmutated variant regions. Two doses of AZD1222 preceded a rise in Spike-specific TCR breadth and depth. Dominant CD4 TCR responses targeted spike regions 160-218 and 743-854. Clonal diversity was possibly underestimated, and white British individuals and females predominated among donors.

CDR3 size: 16 residues. The junction had 17 bases not matched to a gene; V was cut back by 5 bases and J by 5 bases. CDR1 and CDR2 from the germline V gene are GTSNPN and SVGIG (reference sequence). Data came from immunoSEQ multiplex PCR; TCRdb stores just in-frame clones and leaves some out. The sample records about 78,000 clones, roughly 86% being singletons. This clone was detected once. Its target is unknown. The chain couples TRBV30 to TRBJ2-7; 8 nucleotides line up with TRBD1. The specimen was peripheral blood, collected on day 0 of MenACWY control vaccination. The TCR was taken from an adult in good health. CDR3 region: CAWLKQGVTTIDEQYF. The CDR3 DNA reads as TGTGCCTGGCTCAAACAGGGGGTTACCACAATAGACGAGCAGTACTTC.